Listed below are T cell receptor beta chains from one sample, sequenced in a study of metastatic and nonmetastatic thyroid tumors. TCRdb re-clonotyped the PCR reads via MiXCR. The sample carries around 31,000 clones, 25% to 35% recorded once. Sequenced sample: blood. The receptors stem from a female donor with papillary thyroid cancer or a benign thyroid nodule (not recorded which). Some clones in this sample may be carry-over from other donors' samples. CDR3s include the opening cysteine and the closing phenylalanine or tryptophan. The D gene is left open where the match is weak. Some rows have no size entry. The others give once, few or many, or a class for an expanded clone.

>TRBV12-3/TRBV12-4|TRBJ1-2|-|-
CASSQVEEFNYGYTF
TGTGCCAGCAGCCAGGTGGAGGAATTTAACTATGGCTACACCTTC
>TRBV7-2|TRBJ2-3|-|many
CASDSGGREDTQYF
TGTGCCAGTGACTCCGGGGGGCGTGAAGATACGCAGTATTTT
>TRBV7-8|TRBJ1-1|TRBD1|many
CASSLGQGNTEAFF
TGTGCCAGCAGCCTGGGACAGGGGAACACTGAAGCTTTCTTT
>TRBV25-1|TRBJ2-7|-|few
CASSDREPYEQYF
TGTGCCAGCAGTGACCGCGAGCCCTACGAGCAGTACTTC
>TRBV11-2|TRBJ2-3|TRBD2|-
CASSTFLAGRTDTQYF
TGTGCCAGCAGCACCTTCCTAGCGGGCCGCACAGATACGCAGTATTTT
>TRBV5-1|TRBJ1-1|-|-
CASSLSSESFF
TGCGCCAGCAGCTTGTCCTCTGAATCTTTCTTT
>TRBV28|TRBJ2-2|TRBD1|-
CASRVDRGPYTGELFF
TGTGCCAGCAGGGTGGACAGGGGGCCGTACACCGGGGAGCTGTTTTTT
>TRBV27|TRBJ1-1|-|few
CASSPRWAGEAFF
TGTGCCAGCAGTCCCAGGTGGGCGGGCGAAGCTTTCTTT
>TRBV6-1|TRBJ2-1|-|few
CASSEAEGASNEQFF
TGTGCCAGCAGTGAAGCGGAGGGCGCGAGCAATGAGCAGTTCTTC
>TRBV6-5|TRBJ2-7|-|few
CASSYTPVGSYEQYF
TGTGCCAGCAGTTACACCCCGGTTGGCTCCTACGAGCAGTACTTC
>TRBV12-3/TRBV12-4|TRBJ2-7|-|-
CASSVGGRYEQYF
TGTGCCAGCTCGGTTGGGGGTAGGTACGAGCAGTACTTC
>TRBV5-1|TRBJ2-3|-|once
CASSLAPDTQYF
TGCGCCAGCAGCTTGGCCCCAGATACGCAGTATTTT
>TRBV6-1|TRBJ1-2|TRBD1|-
CASSESTGDYGYTF
TGTGCCAGCAGTGAATCGACAGGGGACTATGGCTACACCTTC
>TRBV27|TRBJ1-6|TRBD1|few
CASSFRGTASPLHF
TGTGCCAGCAGTTTCCGGGGGACAGCTTCACCCCTCCACTTT
>TRBV20-1|TRBJ1-4|TRBD1|-
CSAIGPPGQLNEKLFF
TGCAGTGCTATCGGTCCCCCGGGACAGCTGAATGAAAAACTGTTTTTT
>TRBV5-8|TRBJ2-7|-|-
CASSIRDPRNEQYF
TGTGCCAGCAGCATCCGGGACCCGAGGAACGAGCAGTACTTC
>TRBV6-5|TRBJ2-7|TRBD1|-
CASSTGETNEQYF
TGTGCCAGCAGTACAGGGGAGACTAACGAGCAGTACTTC
>TRBV5-1|TRBJ2-1|-|-
CASSLRPAGSYNEQFF
TGCGCCAGCAGCTTGCGTCCAGCGGGCTCCTACAATGAGCAGTTCTTC
>TRBV20-1|TRBJ2-7|-|many
CSALARGVPSYEQYF
TGCAGTGCACTTGCTAGAGGCGTCCCCTCGTACGAGCAGTACTTC
>TRBV6-5|TRBJ1-5|-|-
CASSYSINSNQPQHF
TGTGCCAGCAGTTACTCGATTAATAGCAATCAGCCCCAGCATTTT
>TRBV6-1|TRBJ2-1|TRBD2|few
CASSEGLAGVGYEQFF
TGTGCCAGCAGTGAGGGACTAGCGGGAGTAGGGTATGAGCAGTTCTTC
>TRBV28|TRBJ1-6|-|few
CASSDGGENSPLHF
TGTGCCAGCAGTGACGGCGGGGAAAATTCACCCCTCCACTTT
>TRBV29-1|TRBJ1-2|TRBD1|-
CSVALGTDYYGYTF
TGCAGCGTTGCTCTTGGGACAGATTACTATGGCTACACCTTC
>TRBV20-1|TRBJ2-7|TRBD1|medium-sized
CSALTGASYEQYF
TGCAGTGCCCTAACAGGGGCCTCCTACGAGCAGTACTTC
>TRBV12-5|TRBJ2-5|TRBD1|-
CASGTRTGFGQETQYF
TGTGCTAGTGGTACCAGGACAGGGTTCGGCCAAGAGACCCAGTACTTC
>TRBV20-1|TRBJ2-3|-|-
CSASGRTDTQYF
TGCAGTGCTAGCGGGCGCACAGATACGCAGTATTTT
>TRBV28|TRBJ2-7|-|medium-sized
CASSLIYEQYF
TGTGCCAGCAGTTTAATCTACGAGCAGTACTTC